This TCR beta chain came from a study of CD8 T cells in Susac syndrome. The trim removed 5 bases at V and 4 bases at J, leaving 2 bases unmatched. There are 12 residues in the CDR3. The germline V gene has CDR1 GTSNPN and CDR2 SVGIG (reference sequence). Reverse transcription of about 0.5 to 1 ug RNA used random hexamers. TCR beta CDR3 was amplified by immunoSEQ covering 54 Vbeta and 13 Jbeta. In TCRdb, the immunoSEQ multiplex PCR reads were re-called with MiXCR into one record per CDR3 protein. The profile shows 130,000 or so distinct CDR3 sequences, about 93% of them singletons. TCR beta sequences were obtained from blood CD8+ and CD4+ T cells. TEMRA cells were FACS-enriched, unlike CD8+ and CD4+ T cells, which were negatively isolated.

This receptor was taken from a human donor with multiple sclerosis. V is TRBV30 and J is TRBJ2-1, with 7 bases identical to TRBD2. The sample was CD8+ T cells from PBMCs. The CDR3 coding sequence is TGTGCCTGGGGGCGGGAGTACAATGAGCAGTTCTTC. This codes for CAWGREYNEQFF.